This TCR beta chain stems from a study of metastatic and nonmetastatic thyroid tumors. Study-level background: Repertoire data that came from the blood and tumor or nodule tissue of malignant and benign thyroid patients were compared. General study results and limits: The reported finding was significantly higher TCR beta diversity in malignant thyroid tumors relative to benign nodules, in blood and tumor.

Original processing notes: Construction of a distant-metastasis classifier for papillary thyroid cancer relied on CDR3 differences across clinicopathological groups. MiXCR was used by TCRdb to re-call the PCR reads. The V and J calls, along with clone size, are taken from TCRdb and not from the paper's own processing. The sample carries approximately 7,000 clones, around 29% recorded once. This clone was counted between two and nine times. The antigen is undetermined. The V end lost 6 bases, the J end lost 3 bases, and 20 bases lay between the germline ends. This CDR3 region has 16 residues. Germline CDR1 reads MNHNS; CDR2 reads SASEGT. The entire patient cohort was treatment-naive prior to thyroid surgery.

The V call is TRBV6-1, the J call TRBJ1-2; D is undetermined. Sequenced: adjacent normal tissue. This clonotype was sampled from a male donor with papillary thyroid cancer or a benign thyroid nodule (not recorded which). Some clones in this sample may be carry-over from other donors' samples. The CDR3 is CASRPSTVLSHYGYTF. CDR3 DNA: TGTGCCAGCAGGCCTTCAACGGTGCTATCACACTATGGCTACACCTTC.